Below, 7 T cell receptor beta chains from the same sample are listed, as sequenced in a study of blood T cell repertoires in COVID-19 (dated by TCRdb to the early 2020s). The protocol used for the library was the immunoSEQ multiplex PCR assay. Entries here come from immuneACCESS through TCRdb and include only in-frame sequences with V and J called. Some clones fail to appear in such tables; in the studies checked, an unresolved V gene covers under half of the shortfall, and the cause of the remainder is unknown. This sample lists approximately 150,000 clones; around 81% were detected once. Of the sample, 1.6% falls within the top ten clones. Sequenced input: peripheral blood. The source is a human donor in a cohort sampled during active COVID-19.

J is TRBJ2-3 and V is TRBV9; weak D call: TRBD1 (6 bases). CDR1 is SGDLS, CDR2 YYNGEE, per germline. V lost 0 bases to trimming and J lost 4 bases, with 15 bases between them. The CDR3 totals 16 residues. This CDR3 reads CASSVGRGGPPDTQYF. The CDR3 region has the DNA TGTGCCAGCAGCGTAGGCAGGGGTGGTCCCCCAGATACGCAGTATTTT.

This clone was found a few times. The gene calls are TRBV9 and TRBJ2-7, with 10 positions matching TRBD1. Germline V lookup: CDR1 SGDLS, CDR2 YYNGEE. This CDR3 region has 15 residues. J lost 3 bases, V lost 0 bases, and 3 bases had no gene match. The CDR3 region has the DNA TGTGCCAGCAGCGTAGGGGACAGGGGATACTACGAGCAGTACTTC. Its translation: CASSVGDRGYYEQYF.

This sequence joins TRBV5-8 and TRBJ2-1, with D uncertain. The CDR3 extends over 12 amino acids. The V gene lost 2 bases and the J gene lost 10 bases, with 10 bases spanning the gap. Germline CDR1 reads SGHTS; CDR2 reads YDEGEE. The CDR3: CASSFNRVEQFF. CDR3 nucleotides: TGTGCCAGCAGCTTCAACCGGGTAGAGCAGTTCTTC.

This chain connects TRBV6-1 to TRBJ2-5, with no clear D. The CDR3 contains 17 residues. CDR1 and CDR2 from the germline V gene are MNHNS and SASEGT. V shed 1 base and J shed 0 bases, with 15 bases lying between them. CDR3 residues: CASSEDGFQRYQETQYF. In DNA form, the CDR3 reads TGTGCCAGCAGTGAAGACGGGTTTCAAAGATACCAAGAGACCCAGTACTTC.

CDR3 sequence: CASSLEYARDYGYTF. DNA for the CDR3: TGCGCCAGCAGCTTGGAATACGCGAGGGACTATGGCTACACCTTC. The chain combines TRBV5-1 with TRBJ1-2; D unclear. The CDR3 spans 15 residues. Germline CDR1 is SGHRS and CDR2 is YFSETQ. Trimming pared 0 bases from V and 3 bases from J, leaving 12 bases between.

This chain joins TRBV15 and TRBJ1-1; no definite D call. Germline V gives CDR1 LNHNV, CDR2 YYDKDF (reference sequence). CDR3 size: 14 residues. V shed 0 bases and J shed 5 bases, with 10 bases lying between them. Here the CDR3 reads CATSRDMRVTEAFF. Written as DNA, the CDR3 is TGTGCCACCAGCAGAGATATGAGGGTAACTGAAGCTTTCTTT.

The chain joins TRBV5-1 to TRBJ1-3, with D tentatively TRBD1 (6 bases). Germline CDR1 and CDR2: SGHRS and YFSETQ. This CDR3 region has 16 residues. V lost 4 bases and J 0 bases, leaving 14 bases between the germline ends. CDR3 DNA sequence: TGCGCCAGCAGCCGGGGGGCCAAGACCTCTGGAAACACCATATATTTT. Translation: CASSRGAKTSGNTIYF.